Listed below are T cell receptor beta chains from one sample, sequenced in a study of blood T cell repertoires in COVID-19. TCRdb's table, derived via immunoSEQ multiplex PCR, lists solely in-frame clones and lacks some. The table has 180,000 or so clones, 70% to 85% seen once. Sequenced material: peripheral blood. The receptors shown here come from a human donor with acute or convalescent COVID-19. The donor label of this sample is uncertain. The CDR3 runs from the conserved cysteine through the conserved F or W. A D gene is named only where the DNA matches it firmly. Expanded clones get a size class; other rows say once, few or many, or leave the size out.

CASRLAGTDTQYF	TGTGCCAGCCGGCTAGCGGGCACAGATACGCAGTATTTT	TRBD2	TRBV12-3/TRBV12-4	TRBJ2-3	once
CASSLYGTGGVFGAEAFF	TGTGCCAGCAGTTTATATGGGACAGGGGGAGTATTTGGTGCTGAAGCTTTCTTT	TRBD1	TRBV27	TRBJ1-1	NA
CASSPGQGAREKLFF	TGTGCCAGCAGCCCGGGACAGGGGGCGAGAGAAAAACTGTTTTTT	TRBD1	TRBV6-6	TRBJ1-4	once
CASSSSGSSYNEQFF	TGCGCCAGCAGCTCGAGCGGGAGCTCCTACAATGAGCAGTTCTTC	TRBD2	TRBV5-1	TRBJ2-1	NA
CATQTPQETQYF	TGTGCCACCCAAACACCCCAAGAGACCCAGTACTTC	NA	TRBV6-5	TRBJ2-5	NA
CASSPGLAGDRGEQYF	TGTGCCAGCAGCCCCGGACTAGCGGGAGATCGGGGCGAGCAGTACTTC	TRBD2	TRBV7-6	TRBJ2-7	NA
CASSPDSSGANVLTF	TGTGCCAGCAGCCCCGACAGCTCTGGGGCCAACGTCCTGACTTTC	NA	TRBV11-2	TRBJ2-6	NA
CASRAGGAGADTQYF	TGTGCCAGCAGGGCCGGTGGGGCAGGAGCAGATACGCAGTATTTT	NA	TRBV2	TRBJ2-3	once
CASSLEGGSSYEQYF	TGTGCCAGCAGCTTAGAGGGCGGGAGCTCCTACGAGCAGTACTTC	TRBD2	TRBV7-6	TRBJ2-7	NA
CASSQPRRGSGNTIYF	TGTGCCAGCAGCCAACCCCGGAGGGGTTCGGGAAACACCATATATTTT	NA	TRBV3-1/TRBV3-2	TRBJ1-3	NA
CSVSHGRTEQFF	TGCAGCGTGAGCCACGGGAGAACTGAGCAGTTCTTC	NA	TRBV29-1	TRBJ2-1	NA
CASSVALREGDDEQFF	TGTGCCAGCAGCGTAGCTCTGCGGGAGGGGGACGATGAGCAGTTCTTC	TRBD2	TRBV9	TRBJ2-1	NA
CASSPRTAGGNEQFF	TGTGCCAGCAGCCCCCGGACCGCGGGCGGGAATGAGCAGTTCTTC	NA	TRBV7-2	TRBJ2-1	NA
CASSSPTNTETQYF	TGTGCCAGCAGCTCGCCAACTAATACGGAGACCCAGTACTTC	NA	TRBV28	TRBJ2-5	NA
CSVLRSGNTEAFF	TGCAGCGTTCTACGCAGCGGGAACACTGAAGCTTTCTTT	NA	TRBV29-1	TRBJ1-1	NA
CASSPYSPRGSNEQFF	TGTGCCAGCAGCCCATATTCCCCCAGGGGTAGCAATGAGCAGTTCTTC	NA	TRBV7-8	TRBJ2-1	NA
CASSYGQGSGNTIYF	TGTGCCAGCAGCTACGGACAGGGGTCTGGAAACACCATATATTTT	TRBD1	TRBV7-9	TRBJ1-3	NA
CASSLAGATNEKLFF	TGCGCCAGCAGCTTGGCCGGAGCAACTAATGAAAAACTGTTTTTT	NA	TRBV5-1	TRBJ1-4	NA
CASSPLGQDLYGYTF	TGTGCCAGCTCACCTCTAGGACAGGACCTATATGGCTACACCTTC	TRBD1	TRBV18	TRBJ1-2	NA
CASSQEAQAFGSGGYTF	TGCGCCAGCAGCCAAGAGGCACAGGCTTTCGGGAGTGGTGGCTACACCTTC	NA	TRBV4-3	TRBJ1-2	NA
CASRARDWPGDEQFF	TGTGCCAGCAGAGCCCGGGACTGGCCGGGCGATGAGCAGTTCTTC	NA	TRBV2	TRBJ2-1	NA
CAISAPRSNEQFF	TGTGCCATCAGTGCTCCTAGGAGTAATGAGCAGTTCTTC	NA	TRBV10-3	TRBJ2-1	NA
CASSSFGSGANVLTF	TGCGCCAGCAGCTCCTTCGGCTCTGGGGCCAACGTCCTGACTTTC	NA	TRBV5-1	TRBJ2-6	NA
CASSESGSNSNQPQHF	TGTGCCAGCAGTGAATCTGGCAGTAATAGCAATCAGCCCCAGCATTTT	NA	TRBV2	TRBJ1-5	NA
CASSPGQGAMGNQPQHF	TGTGCCAGCAGTCCAGGACAGGGGGCGATGGGGAATCAGCCCCAGCATTTT	TRBD1	TRBV6-6	TRBJ1-5	NA
CASSLMGPGTGGDEQFF	TGTGCCAGCAGCTTAATGGGCCCCGGGACAGGGGGCGATGAGCAGTTCTTC	TRBD1	TRBV7-3	TRBJ2-1	NA
CASSFLRQYTF	TGTGCCAGCAGTTTCCTTCGACAGTACACCTTC	NA	TRBV12-3/TRBV12-4	TRBJ1-2	NA
CASSIEGATGELFF	TGTGCCAGTAGTATTGAGGGAGCCACCGGGGAGCTGTTTTTT	NA	TRBV19	TRBJ2-2	NA
CSVSGDTYEQYF	TGCAGCGTCTCCGGGGACACCTACGAGCAGTACTTC	NA	TRBV29-1	TRBJ2-7	NA
CATFRSDRDEGAFF	TGTGCCACTTTCCGATCAGACAGGGATGAGGGGGCTTTCTTT	TRBD1	TRBV27	TRBJ1-1	NA
CSVVPTASYEQYF	TGCAGCGTTGTCCCAACAGCCTCCTACGAGCAGTACTTC	NA	TRBV29-1	TRBJ2-7	NA
CASSLAKGGQGGTEAFF	TGTGCCAGCAGCTTGGCCAAGGGGGGACAGGGTGGCACTGAAGCTTTCTTT	TRBD1	TRBV5-4	TRBJ1-1	once
CSASVAGGSSEQYF	TGCAGTGCTAGTGTAGCGGGAGGTTCATCCGAGCAGTACTTC	TRBD2	TRBV20-1	TRBJ2-7	few
CAISEGELYRSPLHF	TGTGCCATCAGTGAGGGGGAGCTCTATCGTTCGCCCCTCCACTTT	NA	TRBV10-3	TRBJ1-6	many
CASSYTGGNSPLHF	TGTGCCAGCAGCTATACCGGGGGGAATTCACCCCTCCACTTT	NA	TRBV7-9	TRBJ1-6	few
CASSGLLRGQIYGYTF	TGTGCCAGCAGCGGTCTTTTGCGGGGGCAGATCTATGGCTACACCTTC	NA	TRBV7-9	TRBJ1-2	NA
CASSHLDRGRANYGYTF	TGTGCCAGCAGCCACCTCGACAGGGGGCGAGCTAACTATGGCTACACCTTC	TRBD1	TRBV3-1/TRBV3-2	TRBJ1-2	NA
CASSLGGAGIEKLFF	TGTGCCAGCAGCCTCGGAGGTGCGGGGATTGAAAAACTGTTTTTT	NA	TRBV28	TRBJ1-4	NA
CASSFTGGTEAFF	TGTGCCAGCAGTTTCACAGGGGGTACTGAAGCTTTCTTT	TRBD1	TRBV6-5	TRBJ1-1	NA
CASSFSGSEETQYF	TGTGCCAGCAGCTTTAGCGGGAGCGAAGAGACCCAGTACTTC	TRBD2	TRBV7-8	TRBJ2-5	NA
CASSRNRVNTGELFF	TGTGCCAGCAGCCGAAACAGGGTTAACACCGGGGAGCTGTTTTTT	NA	TRBV7-3	TRBJ2-2	NA
CASIRTENYGYTF	TGTGCCAGCATCAGGACAGAAAACTATGGCTACACCTTC	NA	TRBV2	TRBJ1-2	NA
CASRPPTGTNEKLFF	TGTGCCAGCAGACCCCCGACAGGTACTAATGAAAAACTGTTTTTT	NA	TRBV28	TRBJ1-4	NA
CASSNLGQGYTEAFF	TGCGCCAGCAGCAACCTTGGACAGGGATATACTGAAGCTTTCTTT	TRBD1	TRBV5-1	TRBJ1-1	NA
CASSRGQALDTQYF	TGTGCCAGCAGTAGAGGACAGGCTCTGGATACGCAGTATTTT	TRBD1	TRBV6-5	TRBJ2-3	NA
CASSPGTVAYEQYF	TGTGCCAGCAGCCCGGGGACAGTTGCCTACGAGCAGTACTTC	TRBD1	TRBV14	TRBJ2-7	few
CASTLGGLNTIYF	TGTGCCAGCACCCTGGGGGGTTTAAACACCATATATTTT	NA	TRBV7-8	TRBJ1-3	NA